Sequencing of this TCR beta chain was carried out in a study of cytomegalovirus exposure and HLA in healthy donors. Study overall: There were 100 million to 120 million unique TCR beta sequences, drawn from 180 million or so T cells, in an earlier analysis. The study's findings and limits: Later analysis revealed greater clonal expansion in HLA-associated TCR beta chains than in equally common others.

Trimming cost V 0 bases and J 1 base, with 8 bases left between them. The CDR3 is 15 amino acids. In germline, CDR1 is SGHRS, CDR2 YFSETQ. The PCR made use of 60 Vbeta and 13 Jbeta primers. In the original analysis: Around 11 million shared chains were among approximately 80 million unique TCR beta chains counted in a later analysis. The repertoire was sequenced with immunoSEQ multiplex PCR; TCRdb's copy has only in-frame clones and lacks some. That table gives V, J and clone size, and the DNA gave D and trimming. The sample yields about 150,000 clones, around 60% seen once. In regard to this clone: The antigen is undetermined.

Sequenced sample: PBMCs. The TCR sequence derives from a woman aged 60-75 years in good health and CMV-seropositive. This rearrangement joins TRBV5-1 to TRBJ1-5; TRBD1 is a possible D gene (5 bases). In DNA, the CDR3 is TGCGCCAGCAGCTTGGCCGGGGGGAGCAATCAGCCCCAGCATTTT. Protein product: CASSLAGGSNQPQHF.